This T cell receptor beta chain derives from a study of CD8+CD57+ T cells in acquired aplastic anemia. This clonotype was counted ten times or more. Genomic DNA templated the TCR beta VDJ and CDR3 profiling. TCRdb re-derived calls from the reads in MiXCR, one entry per CDR3 protein. In the table there are hundreds of thousands of distinct CDR3 sequences, 65% to 75% of which are singletons. V dropped 4 bases and J dropped 3; count of bases not matched to a gene: 6. The CDR3 consists of 15 residues. Germline V gene data show CDR1 as SGHDN and CDR2 as FVKESK. This sequence originates from a human donor in good health, serving as a control. The V call is TRBV14, the J call TRBJ1-2; 9 positions match TRBD1. The sample comprised sorted CD4+, CD8+, or CD8+CD57+ T cells (not recorded which) from PBMCs. CDR3 DNA: TGTGCCAGCAGCCCCGGACAGGGGCGCGACTATGGCTACACCTTC. This gives the protein CASSPGQGRDYGYTF.